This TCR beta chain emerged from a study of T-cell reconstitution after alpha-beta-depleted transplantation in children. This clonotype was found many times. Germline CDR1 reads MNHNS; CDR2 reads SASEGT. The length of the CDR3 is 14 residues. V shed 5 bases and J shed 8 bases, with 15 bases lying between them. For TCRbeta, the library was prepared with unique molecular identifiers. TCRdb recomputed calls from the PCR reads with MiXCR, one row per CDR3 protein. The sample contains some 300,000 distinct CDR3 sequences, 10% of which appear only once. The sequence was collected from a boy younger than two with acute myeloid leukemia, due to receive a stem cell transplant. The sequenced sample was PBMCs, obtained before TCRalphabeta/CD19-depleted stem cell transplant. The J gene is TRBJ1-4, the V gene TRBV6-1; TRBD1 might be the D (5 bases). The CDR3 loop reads CASSRVQGGEKLFF. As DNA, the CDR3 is TGTGCCAGCAGTCGCGTCCAGGGAGGCGAAAAACTGTTTTTT.